The 3 T cell receptor beta chains presented below share a single source sample, sequenced in a study of cytomegalovirus exposure and HLA in healthy donors. A multiplex PCR was run with 60 Vbeta primers and 13 Jbeta primers. The data were produced by immunoSEQ multiplex PCR, yet TCRdb's version contains in-frame clones alone and is incomplete. Of 50,000 to 65,000 clones listed, 65% to 75% are singletons. The material sequenced was PBMCs. The origin of the receptors is a woman aged 30 to 39 in good health and CMV-seronegative.

The chain links TRBV6-1 to TRBJ2-5; D perhaps matches TRBD2 (6 bases). The CDR3 has 13 amino acids. In germline, CDR1 is MNHNS, CDR2 SASEGT. The V gene lost 8 bases and the J gene lost 3 bases, with 13 bases spanning the gap. The DNA for the CDR3 is TGTGCCAGCGTCCGGGGGAGTGAAGAGACCCAGTACTTC. Translating it yields CASVRGSEETQYF.

As concerns this clone: Because the CDR3's place on the DNA is in doubt, the DNA is left out and the CDR3 is given as listed by TCRdb. The chain employs TRBV12-5 and TRBJ2-1; the table's D call of TRBD1 was not tested on the DNA. The length of the CDR3 is 16 amino acids, counting both ends. The germline V gene has CDR1 LGHNT and CDR2 FRNRAP. CDR3: CASGLGMGQMYNEQFF.

The CDR3 region has the DNA TGTGCCAGCAGGTTTACTAGCGGCGGGGGAGAGACCCAGTACTTC. Protein sequence: CASRFTSGGGETQYF. The V call is TRBV11-2, the J call TRBJ2-5; TRBD2 matches 8 bases. Germline trimming cut 6 bases from V and 4 bases from J; bases unmatched to any gene: 10. The CDR3 contains 15 residues. The germline V gene encodes CDR1 SGHAT and CDR2 FQNNGV.